This T cell receptor beta chain was captured by sequencing in a study of OX40 agonist ivuxolimab in advanced cancers. Study at large: Patient treatment consisted of intravenous ivuxolimab administration every 2 weeks at 0.01 to 10 mg/kg. Antecedent anti-PD-1, anti-PD-L1 or anti-CTLA-4 therapy was permissible, with roughly 40% having received some.

Produced via immunoSEQ multiplex PCR; TCRdb's table is partial and in-frame only. This sample yields roughly 16,000 clones, of which 60% to 85% are seen a single time; around 45% belongs to the top ten. V lost 1 base and J lost 8; bases outside the gene matches: 11. Germline CDR1 SGHDN, CDR2 FVKESK. The CDR3 is 16 residues long. Enrollment shut out patients with autoimmune disease history or systemic immunosuppression. Blood sampling was done at baseline, cycle 4 day 1, and cycle 7 day 1. A single count supports this clone. Sequencing was performed on CD4+ or CD8+ T cells sorted from blood, taken in a trial of the OX40 agonist ivuxolimab. This TCR was recovered from an adult with an advanced solid tumor such as melanoma, head and neck, liver or kidney cancer. V usage is TRBV14 and J usage is TRBJ2-1; 7 nucleotides agree with TRBD1. DNA of the CDR3: TGTGCCAGCAGCCAAGTTTACAGGGGCGGTTTAGATGAGCAGTTCTTC. It is translated as CASSQVYRGGLDEQFF.